This TCR beta chain came from a study of blood T cell repertoires in COVID-19. With V trimmed by 6 bases and J by 0 bases, 1 base remained unmatched. Germline CDR1 reads MNHEY; CDR2 reads SVGAGI. This CDR3 spans 13 amino acids. Method: immunoSEQ multiplex PCR; TCRdb's copy keeps in-frame clones and lacks some. Of some 450,000 clones detected, roughly 90% appear once; the ten largest clones hold roughly 0.78%. The TCR sequence derives from a young man with COVID-19, enrolled during active disease. The chain couples TRBV6-5 to TRBJ2-7; the match to TRBD1 covers 8 bases. The sequencing input was peripheral blood. The DNA for the CDR3 is TGTGCCAGCAGGGGGACAGGCTCCTACGAGCAGTACTTC. It yields the protein CASRGTGSYEQYF.